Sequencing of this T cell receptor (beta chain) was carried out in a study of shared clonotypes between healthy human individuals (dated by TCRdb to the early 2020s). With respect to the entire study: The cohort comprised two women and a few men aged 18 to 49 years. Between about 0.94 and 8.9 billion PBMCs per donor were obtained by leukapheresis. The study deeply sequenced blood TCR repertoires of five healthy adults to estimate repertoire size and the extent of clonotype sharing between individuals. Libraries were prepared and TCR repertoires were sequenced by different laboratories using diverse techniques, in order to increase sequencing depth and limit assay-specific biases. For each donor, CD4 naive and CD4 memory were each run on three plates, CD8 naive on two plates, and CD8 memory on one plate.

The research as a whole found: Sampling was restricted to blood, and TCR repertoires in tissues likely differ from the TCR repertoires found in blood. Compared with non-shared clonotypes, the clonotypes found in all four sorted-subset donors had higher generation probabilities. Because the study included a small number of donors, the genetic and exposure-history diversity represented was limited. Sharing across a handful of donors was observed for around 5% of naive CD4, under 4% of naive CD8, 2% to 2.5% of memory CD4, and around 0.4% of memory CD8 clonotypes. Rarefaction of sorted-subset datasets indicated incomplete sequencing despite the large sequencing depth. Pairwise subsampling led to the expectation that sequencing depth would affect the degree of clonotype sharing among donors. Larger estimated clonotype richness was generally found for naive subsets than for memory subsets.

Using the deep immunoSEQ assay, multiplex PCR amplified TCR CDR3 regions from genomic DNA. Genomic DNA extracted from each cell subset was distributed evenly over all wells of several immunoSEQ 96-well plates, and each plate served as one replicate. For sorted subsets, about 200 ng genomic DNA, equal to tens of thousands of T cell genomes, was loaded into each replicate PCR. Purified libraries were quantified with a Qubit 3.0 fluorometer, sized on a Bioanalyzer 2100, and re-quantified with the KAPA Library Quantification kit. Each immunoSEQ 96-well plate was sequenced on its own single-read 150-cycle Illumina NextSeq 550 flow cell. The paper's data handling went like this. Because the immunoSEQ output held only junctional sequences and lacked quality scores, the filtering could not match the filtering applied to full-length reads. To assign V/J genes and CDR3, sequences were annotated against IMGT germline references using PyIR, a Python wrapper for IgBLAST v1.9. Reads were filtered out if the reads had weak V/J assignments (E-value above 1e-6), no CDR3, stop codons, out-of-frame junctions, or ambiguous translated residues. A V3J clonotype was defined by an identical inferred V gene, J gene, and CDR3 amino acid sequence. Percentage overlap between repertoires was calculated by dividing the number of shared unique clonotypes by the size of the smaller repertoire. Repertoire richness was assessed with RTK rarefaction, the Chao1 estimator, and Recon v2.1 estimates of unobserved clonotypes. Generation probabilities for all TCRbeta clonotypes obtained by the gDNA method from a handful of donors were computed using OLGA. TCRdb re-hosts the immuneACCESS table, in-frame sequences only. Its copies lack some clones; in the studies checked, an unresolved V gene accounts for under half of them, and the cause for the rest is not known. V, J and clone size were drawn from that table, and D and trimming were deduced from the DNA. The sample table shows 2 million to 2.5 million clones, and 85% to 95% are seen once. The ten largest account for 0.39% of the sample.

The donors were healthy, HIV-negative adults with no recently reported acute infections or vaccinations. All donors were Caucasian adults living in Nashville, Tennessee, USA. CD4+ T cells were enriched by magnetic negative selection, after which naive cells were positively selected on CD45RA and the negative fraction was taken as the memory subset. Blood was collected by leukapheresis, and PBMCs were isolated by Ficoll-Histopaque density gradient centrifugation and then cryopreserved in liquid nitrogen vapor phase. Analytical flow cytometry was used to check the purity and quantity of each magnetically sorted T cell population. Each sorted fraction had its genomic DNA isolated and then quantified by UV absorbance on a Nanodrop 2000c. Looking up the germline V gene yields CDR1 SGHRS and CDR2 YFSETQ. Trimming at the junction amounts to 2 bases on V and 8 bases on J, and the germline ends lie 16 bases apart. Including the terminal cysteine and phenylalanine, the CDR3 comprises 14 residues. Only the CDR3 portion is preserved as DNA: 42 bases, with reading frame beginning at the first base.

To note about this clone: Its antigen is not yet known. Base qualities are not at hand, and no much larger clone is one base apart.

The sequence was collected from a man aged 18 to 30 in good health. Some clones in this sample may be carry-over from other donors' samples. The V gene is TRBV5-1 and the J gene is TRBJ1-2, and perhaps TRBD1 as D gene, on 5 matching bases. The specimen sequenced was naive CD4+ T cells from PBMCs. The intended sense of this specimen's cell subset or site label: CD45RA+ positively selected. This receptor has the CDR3 CASSFVQGGEGYTF. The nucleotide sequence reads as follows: TGCGCCAGCAGCTTTGTGCAGGGAGGGGAAGGCTACACCTTC. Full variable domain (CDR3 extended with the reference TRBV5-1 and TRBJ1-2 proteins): KAGVTQTPRYLIKTRGQQVTLSCSPISGHRSVSWYQQTPGQGLQFLFEYFSETQRNKGNFPGRFSGRQFSNSRSEMNVSTLELGDSALYLCASSFVQGGEGYTFGSGTRLTVV.